Ten or more counts support the clone carrying this T cell receptor (beta chain). The antigen remains undetermined. TCRbeta library construction was performed incorporating unique molecular identifiers. TCRdb processed the PCR reads anew with MiXCR; each CDR3 protein has one entry. The data contain 200,000 to 250,000 distinct CDR3 sequences, less than 9% of them singletons. The sample belongs to a study of T-cell reconstitution after alpha-beta-depleted transplantation in children. General study results and limits: Reportedly, alpha-beta T cells present about two months post-transplant originated from several hundred expanded clones of graft origin.

V gave up 5 bases and J gave up 3 bases; unmatched junction bases: 7. The germline CDR1 and CDR2 sequences are MGHDK and SYGVNS. The CDR3 loop spans 14 amino acids. The source of this sequence is a male patient between 10 and 17 years old who had a stem cell transplant for acute lymphoblastic leukemia, so the T cells may come from the graft donor. The chain carries TRBV25-1 and TRBJ2-7; TRBD1 aligns across 7 bases. The material was PBMCs, mostly from graft donor cells, obtained 180 days after TCRalphabeta/CD19-depleted stem cell transplant. This CDR3 is CASSQKQGFYEQYF. CDR3 sequence (DNA): TGTGCCAGCAGTCAGAAACAGGGGTTCTACGAGCAGTACTTC.